This TCR beta chain was identified in a study of blood T cells in healthy people across ages. This CDR3 has 14 amino acids. Germline V gene data show CDR1 as DFQATT and CDR2 as SNEGSKA (reference sequence). Trimming left V 3 bases short and J 4 bases short, with 13 bases between. Together with a sample-barcoded 5' primer, a J-beta primer mix was included in a second PCR lasting about 7 to 12 cycles. MiXCR was run by TCRdb on the 5' RACE reads, yielding one entry per CDR3 protein. Of under 1,100,000 distinct CDR3 sequences listed, almost 25% are singletons. This clonotype has just a few counts. The same sample was also used in a study of T cells of mothers and their children.

The origin of this receptor is a girl aged 2 to 9 in good health. The chain combines TRBV20-1 with TRBJ2-1, with D tentatively TRBD2 (5 bases). The sequenced sample consisted of blood. The DNA for the CDR3 is TGCAGTGCTAGGATGGCGGGCAGATACAATGAGCAGTTCTTC. It encodes CSARMAGRYNEQFF.